This T cell receptor beta chain was obtained from a study of blood T cell repertoires in COVID-19. The CDR3 runs to 15 residues. Germline V CDR1 and CDR2: LNHDA, SQIVND (reference sequence). Trimming shortened V by 5 bases and J by 1 base, and 11 bases separated the two germline ends. Sequencing was performed with immunoSEQ multiplex PCR; in TCRdb, only in-frame clones are kept and a portion is missing. Seen here are 110,000 to 150,000 clones, more than 70% observed once, and the top ten hold 5.5%. Sequenced sample: PBMCs or T cells enriched from blood (not recorded which). The receptor was isolated from a man between 40 and 49 years old with acute COVID-19. The chain carries TRBV19 and TRBJ2-2, with a possible D match to TRBD1 (6 bases). The CDR3 DNA sequence: TGTGCCAGTAGTCCCCCGGGACAGAACACCGGGGAGCTGTTTTTT. Translation: CASSPPGQNTGELFF.